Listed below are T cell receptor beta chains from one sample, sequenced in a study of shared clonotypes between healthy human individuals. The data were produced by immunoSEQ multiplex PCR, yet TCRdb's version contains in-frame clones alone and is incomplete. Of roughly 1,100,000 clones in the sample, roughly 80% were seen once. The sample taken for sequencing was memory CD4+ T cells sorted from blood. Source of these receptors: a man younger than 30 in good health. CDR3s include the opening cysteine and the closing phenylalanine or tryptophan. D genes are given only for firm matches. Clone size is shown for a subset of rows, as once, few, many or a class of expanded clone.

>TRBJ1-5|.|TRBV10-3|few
CAISESRGGGQPQHF
TGTGCCATCAGTGAGTCCAGAGGGGGTGGACAGCCCCAGCATTTT
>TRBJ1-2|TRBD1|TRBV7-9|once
CASSPIDRGQSYGYTF
TGTGCCAGCAGCCCGATAGACAGGGGCCAATCATATGGCTACACCTTC
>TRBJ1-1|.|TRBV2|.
CASSFSRGGNTEAFF
TGTGCCAGCAGTTTCTCCAGGGGTGGGAACACTGAAGCTTTCTTT
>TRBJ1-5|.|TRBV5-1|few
CASSLEGGQPQHF
TGCGCCAGCAGCTTGGAAGGGGGTCAGCCCCAGCATTTT
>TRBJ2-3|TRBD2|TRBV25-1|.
CASSDASGRATDTQYF
TGTGCCAGCAGTGATGCTAGCGGGAGGGCCACAGATACGCAGTATTTT
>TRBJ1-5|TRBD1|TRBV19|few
CASSIETGARQPQHF
TGTGCCAGTAGTATAGAAACAGGGGCAAGGCAGCCCCAGCATTTT
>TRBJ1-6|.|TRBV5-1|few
CASSLEGGYNSPLHF
TGCGCCAGCAGCTTGGAGGGGGGGTATAATTCACCCCTCCACTTT
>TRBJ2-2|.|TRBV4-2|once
CASSASRDSNTGELFF
TGTGCCAGCAGCGCGTCGAGGGACTCGAACACCGGGGAGCTGTTTTTT
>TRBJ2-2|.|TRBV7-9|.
CASSSRGADTGELFF
TGTGCCAGCAGCTCCAGGGGGGCGGACACCGGGGAGCTGTTTTTT
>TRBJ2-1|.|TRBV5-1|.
CASSSRTLNEQFF
TGCGCCAGCAGCTCACGAACGCTCAATGAGCAGTTCTTC